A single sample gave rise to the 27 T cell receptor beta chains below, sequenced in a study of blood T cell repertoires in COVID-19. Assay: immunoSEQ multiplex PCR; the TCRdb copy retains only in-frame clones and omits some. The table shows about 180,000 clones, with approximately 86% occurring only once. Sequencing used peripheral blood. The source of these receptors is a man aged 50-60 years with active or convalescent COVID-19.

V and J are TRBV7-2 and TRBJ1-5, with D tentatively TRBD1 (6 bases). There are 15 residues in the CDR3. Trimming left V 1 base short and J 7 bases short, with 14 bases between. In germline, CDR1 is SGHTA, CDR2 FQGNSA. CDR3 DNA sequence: TGTGCCAGCAGCTTAGGGCACAGGGAGGGCCAGCCCCAGCATTTT. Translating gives CASSLGHREGQPQHF.

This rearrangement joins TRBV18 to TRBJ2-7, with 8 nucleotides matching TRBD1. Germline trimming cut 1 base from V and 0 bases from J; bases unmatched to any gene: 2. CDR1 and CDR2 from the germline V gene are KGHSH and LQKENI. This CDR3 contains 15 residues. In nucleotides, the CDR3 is TGTGCCAGCTCACCACGGACAGGGACCTCCTACGAGCAGTACTTC. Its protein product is CASSPRTGTSYEQYF. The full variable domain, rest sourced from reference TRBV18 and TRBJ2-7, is NAGVMQNPRHLVRRRGQEARLRCSPMKGHSHVYWYRQLPEEGLKFMVYLQKENIIDESGMPKERFSAEFPKEGPSILRIQQVVRGDSAAYFCASSPRTGTSYEQYFGPGTRLTVT.

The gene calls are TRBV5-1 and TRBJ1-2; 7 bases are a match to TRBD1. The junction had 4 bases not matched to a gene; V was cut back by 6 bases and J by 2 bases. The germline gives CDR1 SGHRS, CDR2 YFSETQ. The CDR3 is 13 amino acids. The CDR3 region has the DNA TGCGCCAGCAATTCAGGGGGGAACTATGGCTACACCTTC. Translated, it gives CASNSGGNYGYTF.

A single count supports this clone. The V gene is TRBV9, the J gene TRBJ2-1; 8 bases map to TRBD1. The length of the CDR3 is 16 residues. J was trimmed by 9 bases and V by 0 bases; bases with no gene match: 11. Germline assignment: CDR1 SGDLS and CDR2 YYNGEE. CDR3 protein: CASSVVGGRGRGEQFF. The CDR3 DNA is TGTGCCAGCAGCGTAGTGGGGGGCAGGGGGCGAGGTGAGCAGTTCTTC.

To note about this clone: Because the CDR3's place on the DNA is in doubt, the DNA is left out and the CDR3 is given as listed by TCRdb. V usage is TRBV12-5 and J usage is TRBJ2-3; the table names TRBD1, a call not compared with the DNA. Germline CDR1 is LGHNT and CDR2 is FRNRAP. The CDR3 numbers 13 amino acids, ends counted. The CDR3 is CASGWGQGTLEYF.

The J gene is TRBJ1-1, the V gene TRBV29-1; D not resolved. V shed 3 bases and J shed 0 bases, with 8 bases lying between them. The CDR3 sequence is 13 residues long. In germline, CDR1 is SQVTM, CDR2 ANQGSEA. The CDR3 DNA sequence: TGCAGCGTTGAGGGCTTTATGAACACTGAAGCTTTCTTT. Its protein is CSVEGFMNTEAFF.

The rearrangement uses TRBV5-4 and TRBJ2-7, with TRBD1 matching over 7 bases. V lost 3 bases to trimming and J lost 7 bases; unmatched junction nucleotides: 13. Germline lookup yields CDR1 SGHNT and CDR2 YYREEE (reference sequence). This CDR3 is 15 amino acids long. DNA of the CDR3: TGTGCCAGCAGCTCGGGACAGTCCCTCCCCGGGGAGCAGTACTTC. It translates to CASSSGQSLPGEQYF.

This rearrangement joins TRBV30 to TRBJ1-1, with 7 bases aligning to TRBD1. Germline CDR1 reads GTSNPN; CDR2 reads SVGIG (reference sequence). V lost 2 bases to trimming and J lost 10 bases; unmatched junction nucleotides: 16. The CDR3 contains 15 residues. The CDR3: CAWSPPSRDRARAFF. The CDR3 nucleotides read TGTGCCTGGAGTCCACCAAGTCGAGACAGGGCACGAGCTTTCTTT.

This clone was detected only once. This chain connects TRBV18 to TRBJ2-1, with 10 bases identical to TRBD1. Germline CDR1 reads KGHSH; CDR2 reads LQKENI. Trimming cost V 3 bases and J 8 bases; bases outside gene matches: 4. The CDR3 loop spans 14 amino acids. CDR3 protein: CASSPTTGGDEQFF. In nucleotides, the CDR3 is TGTGCCAGCTCACCTACGACAGGGGGCGATGAGCAGTTCTTC.

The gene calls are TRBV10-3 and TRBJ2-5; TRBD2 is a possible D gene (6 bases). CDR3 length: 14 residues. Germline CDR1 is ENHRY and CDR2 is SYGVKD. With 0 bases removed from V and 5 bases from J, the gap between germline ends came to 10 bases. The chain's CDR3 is CAISESGGVETQYF. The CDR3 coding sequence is TGTGCCATCAGTGAGTCGGGCGGGGTTGAGACCCAGTACTTC.

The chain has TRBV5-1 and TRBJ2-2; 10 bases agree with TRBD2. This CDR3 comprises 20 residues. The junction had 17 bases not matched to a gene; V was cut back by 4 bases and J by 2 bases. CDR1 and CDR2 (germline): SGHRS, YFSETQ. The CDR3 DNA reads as TGCGCCAGCAGCGCACGCCAGCGGGAGGGCCAAACAAAAAACACCGGGGAGCTGTTTTTT. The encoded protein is CASSARQREGQTKNTGELFF.

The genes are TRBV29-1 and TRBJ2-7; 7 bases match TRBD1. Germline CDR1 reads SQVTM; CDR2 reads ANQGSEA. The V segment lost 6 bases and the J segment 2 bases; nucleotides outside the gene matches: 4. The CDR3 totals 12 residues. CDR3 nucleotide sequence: TGCAGCGTGACAGGGAAAACCTACGAGCAGTACTTC. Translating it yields CSVTGKTYEQYF.

CDR3 sequence reads: CASTPWASGSYEQYF. The CDR3 DNA is TGCGCCAGCACCCCTTGGGCTAGCGGATCCTACGAGCAGTACTTC. The chain has TRBV5-1 and TRBJ2-7, with TRBD2 matching 7 bases. CDR3 length: 15 residues. Germline CDR1 reads SGHRS; CDR2 reads YFSETQ. The V gene end was trimmed by 6 bases and the J gene end by 1 base; junction bases not matched to a gene: 10.

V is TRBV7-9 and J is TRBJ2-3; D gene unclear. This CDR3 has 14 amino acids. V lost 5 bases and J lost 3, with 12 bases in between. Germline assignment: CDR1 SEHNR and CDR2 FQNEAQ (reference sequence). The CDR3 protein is CASSPPWATDTQYF. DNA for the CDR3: TGTGCCAGCAGCCCCCCGTGGGCGACAGATACGCAGTATTTT.

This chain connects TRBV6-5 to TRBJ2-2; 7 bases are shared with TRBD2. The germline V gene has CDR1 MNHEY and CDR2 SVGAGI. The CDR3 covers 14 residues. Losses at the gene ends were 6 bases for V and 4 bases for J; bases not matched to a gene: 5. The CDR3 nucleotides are TGTGCCAGCAGGGGAGGGATGTCCACCGGGGAGCTGTTTTTT. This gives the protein CASRGGMSTGELFF.

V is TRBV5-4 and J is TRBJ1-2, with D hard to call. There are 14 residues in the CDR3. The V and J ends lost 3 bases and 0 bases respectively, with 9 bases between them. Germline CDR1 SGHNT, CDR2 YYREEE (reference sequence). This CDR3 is CASSSSTANYGYTF. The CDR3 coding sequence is TGTGCCAGCAGCTCCTCAACAGCTAACTATGGCTACACCTTC.

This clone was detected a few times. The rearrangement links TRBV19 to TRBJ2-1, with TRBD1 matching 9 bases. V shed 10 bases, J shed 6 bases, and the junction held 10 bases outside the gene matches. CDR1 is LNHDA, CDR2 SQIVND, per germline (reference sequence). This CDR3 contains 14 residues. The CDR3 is CATEVGQGSNEQFF. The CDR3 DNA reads TGTGCCACTGAGGTGGGACAGGGATCCAATGAGCAGTTCTTC.

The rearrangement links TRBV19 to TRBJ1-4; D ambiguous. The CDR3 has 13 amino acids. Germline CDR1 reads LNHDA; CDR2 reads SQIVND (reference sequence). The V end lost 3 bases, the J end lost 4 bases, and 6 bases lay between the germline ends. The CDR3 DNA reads TGTGCCAGTAGTATTCGGGGTAATGAAAAACTGTTTTTT. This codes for CASSIRGNEKLFF.

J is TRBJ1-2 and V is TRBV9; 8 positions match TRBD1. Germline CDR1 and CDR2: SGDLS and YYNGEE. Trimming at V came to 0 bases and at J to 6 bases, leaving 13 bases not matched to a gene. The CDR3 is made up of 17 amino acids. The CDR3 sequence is CASSVAGLGQGRNGYTF. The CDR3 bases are TGTGCCAGCAGCGTAGCGGGCCTTGGACAGGGAAGGAATGGCTACACCTTC. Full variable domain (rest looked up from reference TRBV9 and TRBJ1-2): DSGVTQTPKHLITATGQRVTLRCSPRSGDLSVYWYQQSLDQGLQFLIQYYNGEERAKGNILERFSAQQFPDLHSELNLSSLELGDSALYFCASSVAGLGQGRNGYTFGSGTRLTVV.

The CDR3 sequence: CATSGRVGELFF. The CDR3, as DNA: TGTGCCACTAGCGGGAGAGTCGGGGAGCTGTTTTTT. V usage is TRBV5-5 and J usage is TRBJ2-2; 10 bases align to TRBD2. The CDR3 has 12 residues. CDR1 is SGHKS, CDR2 YYEKEE, per germline (reference sequence). With V trimmed by 9 bases and J by 7 bases, 3 bases remained unmatched.

The CDR3 here is CASSQDLGLNEKLFF. The CDR3 nucleotides are TGCGCCAGCAGCCAAGACCTGGGCCTTAATGAAAAACTGTTTTTT. This sequence joins TRBV4-3 and TRBJ1-4; D gene uncertain. Germline V gene sequence: CDR1 LGHNA, CDR2 YSLEER. This CDR3 is 15 amino acids long. Trimming removed 0 bases from V and 4 bases from J, with 9 bases in between.

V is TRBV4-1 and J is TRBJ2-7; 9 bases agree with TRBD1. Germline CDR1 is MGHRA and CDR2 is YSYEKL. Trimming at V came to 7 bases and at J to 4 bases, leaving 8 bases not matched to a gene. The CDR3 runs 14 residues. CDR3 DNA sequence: TGCGCCAGCACAATCGACAGGGGGAGGTACGAGCAGTACTTC. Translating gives CASTIDRGRYEQYF.

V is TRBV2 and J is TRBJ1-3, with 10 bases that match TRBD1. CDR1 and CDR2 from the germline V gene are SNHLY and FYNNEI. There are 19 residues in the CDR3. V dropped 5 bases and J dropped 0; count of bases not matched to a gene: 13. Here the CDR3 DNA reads TGTGCCAGCAGTCCTCTTCCGGGACAGGGGCTGAGCTCTGGAAACACCATATATTTT. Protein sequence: CASSPLPGQGLSSGNTIYF. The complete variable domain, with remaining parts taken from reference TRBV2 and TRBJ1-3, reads EPEVTQTPSHQVTQMGQEVILRCVPISNHLYFYWYRQILGQKVEFLVSFYNNEISEKSEIFDDQFSVERPDGSNFTLKIRSTKLEDSAMYFCASSPLPGQGLSSGNTIYFGEGSWLTVV.

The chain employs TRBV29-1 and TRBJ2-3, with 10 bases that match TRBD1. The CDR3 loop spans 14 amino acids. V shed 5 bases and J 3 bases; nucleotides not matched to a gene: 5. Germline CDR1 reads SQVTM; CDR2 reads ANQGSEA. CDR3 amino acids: CSVRTGGGTDTQYF. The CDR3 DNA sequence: TGCAGCGTTCGGACAGGGGGGGGGACAGATACGCAGTATTTT.

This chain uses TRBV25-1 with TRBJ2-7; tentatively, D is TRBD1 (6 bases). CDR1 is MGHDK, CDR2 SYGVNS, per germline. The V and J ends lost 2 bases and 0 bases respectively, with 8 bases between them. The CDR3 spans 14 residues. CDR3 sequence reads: CASSEGTISYEQYF. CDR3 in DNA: TGTGCCAGCAGTGAAGGGACAATCTCCTACGAGCAGTACTTC.

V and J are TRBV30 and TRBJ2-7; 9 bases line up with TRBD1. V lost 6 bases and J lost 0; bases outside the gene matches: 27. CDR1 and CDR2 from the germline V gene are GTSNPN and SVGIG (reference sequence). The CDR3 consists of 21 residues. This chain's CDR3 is CACTGGQGEEERGTSSYEQYF. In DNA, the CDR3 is TGTGCCTGCACCGGGGGACAGGGTGAGGAAGAGCGGGGAACTAGCTCCTACGAGCAGTACTTC.

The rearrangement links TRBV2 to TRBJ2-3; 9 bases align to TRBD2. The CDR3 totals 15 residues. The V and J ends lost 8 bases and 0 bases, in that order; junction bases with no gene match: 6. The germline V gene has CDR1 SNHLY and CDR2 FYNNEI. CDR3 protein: CASGGGGTSTDTQYF. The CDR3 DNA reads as TGTGCCAGCGGCGGGGGGGGGACTAGCACAGATACGCAGTATTTT.